This T cell receptor beta chain derives from a study of identical twins. TCRdb itself ran the 5' RACE reads through MiXCR, one entry per CDR3 protein. In the table there are 1.5 million to 2 million distinct CDR3 sequences, less than 40% of which are singletons. Whole-study findings and limits: Among monozygotic twins, out-of-frame TCR alpha sharing exceeded what models predicted. Weaker excess twin sharing was observed in beta out-of-frame sequences. Cord blood beta clonotypes present at high abundance carried fewer insertions; no such pattern appeared in memory repertoires.

This clonotype was counted a few times. What it binds is not known. V gave up 3 bases and J gave up 0 bases, with 12 bases separating them. The length of the CDR3 is 16 residues. From germline, CDR1 is LGHDT and CDR2 YNNKEL (reference sequence). The chain uses TRBV3-1 and TRBJ2-1; D not resolved. The clonotype comes from a newborn girl in good health. Sequenced: cord blood. The CDR3 DNA reads TGTGCCAGCAGCCACGGGCGGACGAGCTCCTACAATGAGCAGTTCTTC. It codes for CASSHGRTSSYNEQFF.